A single sample is the source of the 30 T cell receptor beta chains below, sequenced in a study of graft-versus-host responses after intestinal transplantation. Assay used: immunoSEQ multiplex PCR; TCRdb lists only in-frame clones, some missing. The sample records about 15,000 clones, over 85% being singletons. The sequenced sample was PBMCs, obtained 9 days after transplant. The receptors shown here come from a human patient who received an intestinal transplant, so some T cells may come from the graft donor.

The J gene is TRBJ2-5, the V gene TRBV27, with TRBD1 as a possible D gene (6 bases). Trimming shortened V by 2 bases and J by 2 bases, and 12 bases separated the two germline ends. CDR3 length equals 15 residues. Germline V CDR1 and CDR2: MNHEY, SMNVEV (reference sequence). The CDR3 nucleotides read TGTGCCAGCAGTTTAATGGGGACACAGCAAGAGACCCAGTACTTC. It yields the protein CASSLMGTQQETQYF.

V and J are TRBV29-1 and TRBJ1-1; no reliable D call. Germline CDR1 is SQVTM and CDR2 is ANQGSEA. CDR3 length equals 13 residues. V was clipped by 7 bases and J by 2 bases, with 14 bases between them. This chain's CDR3 is CSASRQDNTEAFF. The CDR3, as DNA: TGCAGCGCCTCGAGGCAGGATAACACTGAAGCTTTCTTT.

This rearrangement joins TRBV19 to TRBJ2-7; 13 nucleotides match TRBD2. V shed 4 bases, J shed 2 bases, and the junction held 2 bases outside the gene matches. This CDR3 contains 15 residues. Per the germline V gene, CDR1 is LNHDA and CDR2 is SQIVND (reference sequence). CDR3 coding DNA: TGTGCCAGTAGTAGGGGACTAGCGGGAACCTACGAGCAGTACTTC. As protein: CASSRGLAGTYEQYF. Based on the CDR3 plus reference TRBV19 and TRBJ2-7, the full variable domain is DGGITQSPKYLFRKEGQNVTLSCEQNLNHDAMYWYRQDPGQGLRLIYYSQIVNDFQKGDIAEGYSVSREKKESFPLTVTSAQKNPTAFYLCASSRGLAGTYEQYFGPGTRLTVT.

This clone was seen once. The genes are TRBV10-3 and TRBJ1-1, with D unclear. The V end lost 8 bases, the J end lost 2 bases, and 15 bases lay between the germline ends. This CDR3 has 14 amino acids. Germline V gives CDR1 ENHRY, CDR2 SYGVKD. Here the CDR3 DNA reads TGTGCCATCGCGAACCCCACACATAACACTGAAGCTTTCTTT. The encoded protein is CAIANPTHNTEAFF.

V and J are TRBV20-1 and TRBJ2-7; D remains ambiguous. V lost 1 base and J 3 bases, leaving 4 bases between the germline ends. This CDR3 is 11 amino acids long. Germline lookup yields CDR1 DFQATT and CDR2 SNEGSKA (reference sequence). The CDR3 is CSARAYYEQYF. CDR3 nucleotide sequence: TGCAGTGCTAGAGCCTACTACGAGCAGTACTTC.

This chain joins TRBV2 and TRBJ2-6; D gene unclear. CDR3 length equals 19 residues. Looked up from germline, CDR1 is SNHLY and CDR2 is FYNNEI. V was pared by 5 bases and J by 5 bases, with 25 bases between. The CDR3 loop is CASSISNYRIQSRANVLTF. In nucleotides, the CDR3 is TGTGCCAGCAGTATCAGCAATTACCGGATACAAAGTCGGGCCAACGTCCTGACTTTC.

This rearrangement joins TRBV19 to TRBJ1-4, with D unresolved. The CDR3 has 15 residues. Germline V gives CDR1 LNHDA, CDR2 SQIVND (reference sequence). Trimming took off 4 bases at V and 0 bases at J, with 9 bases between the two ends. CDR3 loop: CASSTDTATNEKLFF. DNA for the CDR3: TGTGCCAGTAGTACCGACACTGCAACTAATGAAAAACTGTTTTTT.

J is TRBJ2-1 and V is TRBV27; 10 positions agree with TRBD1. The CDR3 has 15 amino acids. The V and J ends lost 3 bases and 4 bases, in that order; junction bases with no gene match: 3. Per germline, CDR1 MNHEY and CDR2 SMNVEV (reference sequence). In DNA form, the CDR3 reads TGTGCCAGCAGTTTCGGGACAGGGGTGTACAATGAGCAGTTCTTC. Its translation: CASSFGTGVYNEQFF.

In its sample, this clone was seen a few times. The chain recombines TRBV7-3 with TRBJ1-3; D unclear. The V gene lost 2 bases and the J gene lost 3 bases, with 5 bases spanning the gap. Germline loops: CDR1 SGHTA, CDR2 FQGTGA. CDR3 length: 13 residues. DNA for the CDR3: TGTGCCAGCAGCTTAGAGGGTGGAAACACCATATATTTT. Protein sequence: CASSLEGGNTIYF.

This chain links TRBV6-1 with TRBJ2-5; tentative D call: TRBD2 (6 bases). The CDR3 loop spans 18 amino acids. Germline assignment: CDR1 MNHNS and CDR2 SASEGT. Trimming removed 2 bases from V and 7 bases from J, with 26 bases in between. DNA of the CDR3: TGTGCCAGCAGTGAAATTATCGGGTTAGCGGCAGGGTCGGGGACCCAGTACTTC. It is translated as CASSEIIGLAAGSGTQYF.

The chain links TRBV28 to TRBJ2-5; D not certain. Germline V gene data show CDR1 as MDHEN and CDR2 as SYDVKM. Trimming left V 2 bases short and J 3 bases short, with 13 bases between. This CDR3 has 15 residues. CDR3: CASSLPGQTEETQYF. DNA for the CDR3: TGTGCCAGCAGTTTACCCGGGCAGACCGAAGAGACCCAGTACTTC.

This chain connects TRBV5-4 to TRBJ2-7; D possibly corresponds to TRBD1 (7 bases). The V and J ends lost 4 bases and 4 bases respectively, with 9 bases between them. The CDR3 totals 12 residues. CDR1 is SGHNT, CDR2 YYREEE, per germline (reference sequence). The CDR3 DNA follows: TGTGCCAGCAGCCCAGGGGGGTACGAGCAGTACTTC. Encoded protein: CASSPGGYEQYF.

This sequence joins TRBV9 and TRBJ1-3; perhaps TRBD1 as D (6 bases). The length of the CDR3 is 15 residues. The V and J ends lost 3 bases and 5 bases respectively, with 15 bases between them. Per the germline V gene, CDR1 is SGDLS and CDR2 is YYNGEE. This CDR3 is CASSERAGARNTIYF. CDR3 nucleotide sequence: TGTGCCAGCAGCGAGCGGGCAGGGGCGAGAAACACCATATATTTT.

The gene calls are TRBV10-2 and TRBJ2-1; D gene unclear. CDR1 is WSHSY, CDR2 SAAADI, per germline. V was cut by 3 bases and J by 9 bases, with 6 bases left in between. This CDR3 comprises 11 residues. This CDR3 reads CASSDGGEQFF. CDR3 DNA: TGCGCCAGCAGTGACGGCGGTGAGCAGTTCTTC.

This chain connects TRBV6-5 to TRBJ2-7; weak D call: TRBD2 (5 bases). The V gene's germline CDR1 is MNHEY and CDR2 SVGAGI. The CDR3 runs 13 residues. V was trimmed by 2 bases and J by 4 bases, leaving 9 bases between them. In DNA, the CDR3 is TGTGCCAGCAGTTACGGTGAGGGTTACGAGCAGTACTTC. Its protein is CASSYGEGYEQYF.

The chain joins TRBV29-1 to TRBJ2-7; no clear D. V lost 4 bases and J lost 6, with 7 bases in between. Germline lookup yields CDR1 SQVTM and CDR2 ANQGSEA. This CDR3 has 10 residues. The CDR3 coding sequence is TGCAGCGTTGGAGAACCCGAGCAGTACTTC. As protein: CSVGEPEQYF.

The chain combines TRBV4-1 with TRBJ2-7; tentative D call: TRBD1 (5 bases). Germline V gene data show CDR1 as MGHRA and CDR2 as YSYEKL. This CDR3 comprises 15 residues. Deletions cut 1 base from V and 0 bases from J, with 10 bases between. The CDR3 protein is CASSQGTPFSYEQYF. The DNA of the CDR3 is TGCGCCAGCAGCCAAGGGACACCCTTCTCCTACGAGCAGTACTTC.

The chain links TRBV10-3 to TRBJ2-3; D not certain. Germline V gives CDR1 ENHRY, CDR2 SYGVKD. The CDR3 has 15 amino acids. V was cut by 3 bases and J by 0 bases, with 10 bases left in between. The CDR3 nucleotides are TGTGCCATCAGTGAACAAAGGCGGAGCACAGATACGCAGTATTTT. It is translated as CAISEQRRSTDTQYF.

The chain has TRBV7-6 and TRBJ1-1; D possibly corresponds to TRBD1 (6 bases). Trimming removed 5 bases from V and 4 bases from J, with 14 bases in between. This CDR3 region has 14 residues. CDR1 and CDR2 (germline): SGHVS, FNYEAQ. The CDR3: CASSLEGESTEAFF. In DNA, the CDR3 is TGTGCCAGCAGCCTAGAGGGGGAGAGCACTGAAGCTTTCTTT.

The chain employs TRBV5-1 and TRBJ1-4; 8 positions match TRBD1. With 3 bases clipped from V and 5 bases from J, the junction kept 3 bases outside the gene matches. CDR3 length: 14 amino acids. Germline lookup yields CDR1 SGHRS and CDR2 YFSETQ. The CDR3 DNA follows: TGCGCCAGCAGCTATACAGGGGGGAATGAAAAACTGTTTTTT. Translating it yields CASSYTGGNEKLFF. The full variable domain, in which reference TRBV5-1 and TRBJ1-4 provide the parts outside the CDR3, is KAGVTQTPRYLIKTRGQQVTLSCSPISGHRSVSWYQQTPGQGLQFLFEYFSETQRNKGNFPGRFSGRQFSNSRSEMNVSTLELGDSALYLCASSYTGGNEKLFFGSGTQLSVL.

V is TRBV10-3 and J is TRBJ1-2, with no clear D. The CDR3 is 17 amino acids. Germline V gene lookup returns CDR1 ENHRY and CDR2 SYGVKD. The V end was cut by 3 bases, the J end by 5 bases, with 22 bases between. The CDR3 nucleotides are TGTGCCATCAGTGATCCGGTTTCTGGACCGACGCTTTATGGCTACACCTTC. This translates into CAISDPVSGPTLYGYTF.

The CDR3 loop is CASGVTGDDYYGYTF. The CDR3 DNA reads as TGTGCCAGCGGAGTTACAGGGGATGATTACTATGGCTACACCTTC. This chain joins TRBV6-5 and TRBJ1-2; 7 bases are a match to TRBD1. CDR1 and CDR2 (germline): MNHEY, SVGAGI. CDR3 length: 15 amino acids. Trimming removed 8 bases from V and 3 bases from J; junction bases left unmatched: 12.

This clone was seen once. The chain is built from TRBV28 and TRBJ2-1; D is uncertain. The V end lost 7 bases, the J end lost 2 bases, and 12 bases lay between the germline ends. Germline CDR1 and CDR2: MDHEN and SYDVKM. This CDR3 is built from 14 residues. This chain's CDR3 is CASTRVPTYNEQFF. The CDR3 region has the DNA TGTGCCAGCACAAGGGTACCAACCTACAATGAGCAGTTCTTC.

The chain employs TRBV7-6 and TRBJ1-2, with D tentatively TRBD1 (5 bases). Germline V gene sequence: CDR1 SGHVS, CDR2 FNYEAQ. CDR3 length equals 15 residues. V was shortened by 5 bases and J by 4 bases, with 17 bases between the two germline ends. CDR3 bases: TGTGCCAGCAGCACGACCCTGGACAAGGGCTATGGCTACACCTTC. Translated, it gives CASSTTLDKGYGYTF.

The chain links TRBV6-5 to TRBJ2-7, with D possibly being TRBD2 (5 bases). The CDR3 is 13 amino acids. Trimming left V 7 bases short and J 2 bases short, with 12 bases between. Germline V gene sequence: CDR1 MNHEY, CDR2 SVGAGI. The CDR3 DNA reads as TGTGCCAGCAAGGCGGGCAAACCCTACGAGCAGTACTTC. This gives the protein CASKAGKPYEQYF.

This chain links TRBV28 with TRBJ2-7; possible D gene TRBD2, 6 bases. Germline CDR1 is MDHEN and CDR2 is SYDVKM. Trimming left V 5 bases short and J 5 bases short, with 16 bases between. The CDR3 extends over 14 amino acids. The CDR3 loop reads CASSHLTSNDEQYF. CDR3 coding DNA: TGTGCCAGCAGTCATCTGACTAGTAACGACGAGCAGTACTTC.

The chain carries TRBV9 and TRBJ2-3, with 13 bases identical to TRBD2. Germline CDR1 is SGDLS and CDR2 is YYNGEE. CDR3 size: 19 residues. With 3 bases clipped from V and 0 bases from J, the junction kept 10 bases outside the gene matches. CDR3 bases: TGTGCCAGCAGCGCCCGACTAGCGGGAGGCCCTTCTAGCACAGATACGCAGTATTTT. As protein: CASSARLAGGPSSTDTQYF.

The gene calls are TRBV27 and TRBJ2-1, with 9 bases identical to TRBD1. V shed 6 bases and J 8 bases; nucleotides not matched to a gene: 2. Germline V gives CDR1 MNHEY, CDR2 SMNVEV (reference sequence). There are 12 residues in the CDR3. In DNA form, the CDR3 reads TGTGCCAGCAGGACAGGGGGTCATGAGCAGTTCTTC. As protein: CASRTGGHEQFF.

CDR3 nucleotide sequence: TGTGCCAGTTTACAGGTACTTCAAGAGACCCAGTACTTC. Translated: CASLQVLQETQYF. This chain links TRBV6-5 with TRBJ2-5; tentatively, D is TRBD1 (5 bases). CDR3 length: 13 residues. Germline V CDR1 and CDR2: MNHEY, SVGAGI. V lost 9 bases and J 2 bases, leaving 13 bases between the germline ends.

The genes are TRBV5-1 and TRBJ2-7, with 10 nucleotides matching TRBD2. Germline values: CDR1 SGHRS, CDR2 YFSETQ. V was clipped by 4 bases and J by 7 bases; unmatched bases: 8. The CDR3 consists of 14 residues. For the CDR3, the DNA is TGCGCCAGCAGCGATCTAGCGGGAGTGGGTGAGCAGTACTTC. Its translation: CASSDLAGVGEQYF.